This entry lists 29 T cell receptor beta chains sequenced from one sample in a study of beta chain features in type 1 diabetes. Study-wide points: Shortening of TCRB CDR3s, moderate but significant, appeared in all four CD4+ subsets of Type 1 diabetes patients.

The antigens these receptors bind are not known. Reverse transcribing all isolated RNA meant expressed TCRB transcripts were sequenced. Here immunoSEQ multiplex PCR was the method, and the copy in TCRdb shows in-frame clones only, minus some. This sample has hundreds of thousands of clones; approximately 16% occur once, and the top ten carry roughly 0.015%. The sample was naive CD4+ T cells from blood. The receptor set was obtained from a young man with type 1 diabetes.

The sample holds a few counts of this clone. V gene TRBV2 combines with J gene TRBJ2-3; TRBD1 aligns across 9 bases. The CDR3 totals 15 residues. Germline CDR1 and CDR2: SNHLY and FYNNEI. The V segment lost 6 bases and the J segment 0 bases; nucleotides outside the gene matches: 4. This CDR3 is CASSGQGSSTDTQYF. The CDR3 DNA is TGTGCCAGCAGCGGACAGGGGAGTAGCACAGATACGCAGTATTTT.

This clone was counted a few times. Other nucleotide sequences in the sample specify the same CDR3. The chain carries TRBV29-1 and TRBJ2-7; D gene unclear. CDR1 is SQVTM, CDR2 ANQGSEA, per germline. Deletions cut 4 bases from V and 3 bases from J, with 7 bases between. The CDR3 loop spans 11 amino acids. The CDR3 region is CSVGGSYEQYF. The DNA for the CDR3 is TGCAGCGTTGGCGGAAGCTACGAGCAGTACTTC.

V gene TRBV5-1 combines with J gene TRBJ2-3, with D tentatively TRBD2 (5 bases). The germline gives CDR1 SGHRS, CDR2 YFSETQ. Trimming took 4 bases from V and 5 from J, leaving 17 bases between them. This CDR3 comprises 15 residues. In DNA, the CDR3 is TGCGCCAGCAGCCCCGACACGGCGCGGGTAGATACGCAGTATTTT. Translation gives CASSPDTARVDTQYF.

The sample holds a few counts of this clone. CDR3 loop: CASRSLVTRDTQYF. CDR3 DNA: TGTGCCAGCAGATCCCTCGTTACTCGAGATACGCAGTATTTT. The genes are TRBV6-5 and TRBJ2-3; the D is unclear. From germline, CDR1 is MNHEY and CDR2 SVGAGI. This CDR3 is 14 amino acids long. V shed 6 bases and J shed 5 bases, with 15 bases lying between them.

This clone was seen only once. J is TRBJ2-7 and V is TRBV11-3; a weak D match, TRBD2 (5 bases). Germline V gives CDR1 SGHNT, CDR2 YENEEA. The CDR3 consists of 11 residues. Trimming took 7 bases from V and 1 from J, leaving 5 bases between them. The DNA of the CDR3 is TGTGCCAGCACGGGGTCCTACGAGCAGTACTTC. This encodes CASTGSYEQYF.

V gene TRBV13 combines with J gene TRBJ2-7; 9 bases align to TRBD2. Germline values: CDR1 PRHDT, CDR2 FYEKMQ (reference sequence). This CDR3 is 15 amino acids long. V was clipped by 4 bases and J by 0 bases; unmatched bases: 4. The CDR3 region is CASSSSGGSSYEQYF. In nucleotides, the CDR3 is TGTGCCAGCAGCTCCAGCGGGGGGAGCTCCTACGAGCAGTACTTC.

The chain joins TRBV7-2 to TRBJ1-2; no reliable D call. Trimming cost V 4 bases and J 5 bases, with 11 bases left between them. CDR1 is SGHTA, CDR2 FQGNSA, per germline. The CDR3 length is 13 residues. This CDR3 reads CASSSGWRYGYTF. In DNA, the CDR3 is TGTGCCAGCAGCTCGGGTTGGAGGTATGGCTACACCTTC.

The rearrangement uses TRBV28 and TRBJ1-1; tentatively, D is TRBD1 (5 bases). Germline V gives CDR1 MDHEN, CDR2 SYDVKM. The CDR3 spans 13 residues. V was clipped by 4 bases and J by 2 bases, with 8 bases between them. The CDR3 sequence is CASSSTVNTEAFF. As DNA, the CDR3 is TGTGCCAGCAGTTCGACAGTTAACACTGAAGCTTTCTTT.

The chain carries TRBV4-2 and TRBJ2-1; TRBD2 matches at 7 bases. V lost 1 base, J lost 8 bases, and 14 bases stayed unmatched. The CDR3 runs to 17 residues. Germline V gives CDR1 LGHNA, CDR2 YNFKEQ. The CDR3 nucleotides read TGTGCCAGCAGCCAAGCCCAAGTGACTAGCTATATCTATGAGCAGTTCTTC. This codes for CASSQAQVTSYIYEQFF.

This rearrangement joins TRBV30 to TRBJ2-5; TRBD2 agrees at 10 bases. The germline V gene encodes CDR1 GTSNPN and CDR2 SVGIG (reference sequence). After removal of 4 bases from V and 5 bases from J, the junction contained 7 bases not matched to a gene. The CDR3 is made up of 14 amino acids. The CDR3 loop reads CAWIIAGGHETQYF. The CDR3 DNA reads TGTGCCTGGATCATAGCGGGGGGTCACGAGACCCAGTACTTC.

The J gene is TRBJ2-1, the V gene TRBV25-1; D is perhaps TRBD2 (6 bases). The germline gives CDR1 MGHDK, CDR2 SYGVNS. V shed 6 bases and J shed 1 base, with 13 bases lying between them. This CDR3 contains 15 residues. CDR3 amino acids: CASRSAGSSYNEQFF. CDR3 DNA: TGTGCCAGCAGGTCCGCGGGGTCGTCCTACAATGAGCAGTTCTTC.

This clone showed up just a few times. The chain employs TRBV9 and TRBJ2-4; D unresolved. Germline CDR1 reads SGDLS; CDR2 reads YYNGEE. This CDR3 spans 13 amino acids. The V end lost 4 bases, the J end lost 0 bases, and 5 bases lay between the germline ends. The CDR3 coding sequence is TGTGCCAGCAGCACTCAAGCCAAAAACATTCAGTACTTC. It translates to CASSTQAKNIQYF.

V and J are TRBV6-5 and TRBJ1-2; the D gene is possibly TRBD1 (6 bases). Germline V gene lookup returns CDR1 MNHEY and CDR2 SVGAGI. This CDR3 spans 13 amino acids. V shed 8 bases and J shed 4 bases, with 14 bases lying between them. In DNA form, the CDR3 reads TGTGCCAGCCGCTCAGGGGATGGCTATGGCTACACCTTC. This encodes CASRSGDGYGYTF.

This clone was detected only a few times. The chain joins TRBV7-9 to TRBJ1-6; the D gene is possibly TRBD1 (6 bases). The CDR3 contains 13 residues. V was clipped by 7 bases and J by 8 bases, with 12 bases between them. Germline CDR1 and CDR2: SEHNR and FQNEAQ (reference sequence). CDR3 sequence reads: CASTTGTDSPLHF. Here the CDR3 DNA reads TGTGCCAGCACGACAGGCACGGATTCACCCCTCCACTTT.

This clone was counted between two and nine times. As DNA, the CDR3 is TGTGCTCAGGGATCGGAGAGTCAGCCCCAGCATTTT. It yields the protein CAQGSESQPQHF. The chain carries TRBV12-5 and TRBJ1-5, with a possible D match to TRBD1 (5 bases). The length of the CDR3 is 12 residues. Per the germline V gene, CDR1 is LGHNT and CDR2 is FRNRAP. The germline V and J ends were trimmed by 11 bases and 6 bases, with 14 bases remaining between them.

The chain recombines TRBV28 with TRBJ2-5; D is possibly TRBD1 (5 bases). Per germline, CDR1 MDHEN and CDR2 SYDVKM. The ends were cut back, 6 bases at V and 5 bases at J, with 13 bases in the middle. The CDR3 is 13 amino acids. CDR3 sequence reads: CASRGVVRETQYF. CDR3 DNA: TGTGCCAGCAGAGGGGTCGTGCGGGAGACCCAGTACTTC. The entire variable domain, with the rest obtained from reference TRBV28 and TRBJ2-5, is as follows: DVKVTQSSRYLVKRTGEKVFLECVQDMDHENMFWYRQDPGLGLRLIYFSYDVKMKEKGDIPEGYSVSREKKERFSLILESASTNQTSMYLCASRGVVRETQYFGPGTRLLVL.

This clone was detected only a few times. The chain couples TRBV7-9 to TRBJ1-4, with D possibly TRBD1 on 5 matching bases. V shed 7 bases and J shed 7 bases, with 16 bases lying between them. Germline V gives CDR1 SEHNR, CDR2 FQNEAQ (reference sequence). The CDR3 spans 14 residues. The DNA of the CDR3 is TGTGCCAGCACCGTGAGGCAACAGGCTGAAAAACTGTTTTTT. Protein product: CASTVRQQAEKLFF.

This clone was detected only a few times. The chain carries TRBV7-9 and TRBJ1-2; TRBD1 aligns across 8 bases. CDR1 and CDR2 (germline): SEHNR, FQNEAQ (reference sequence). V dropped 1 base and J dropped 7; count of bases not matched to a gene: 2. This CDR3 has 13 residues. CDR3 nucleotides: TGTGCCAGCAGCTTAGAGGACAGGGTTGGCTACACCTTC. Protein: CASSLEDRVGYTF. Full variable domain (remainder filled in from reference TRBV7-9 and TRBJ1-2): DTGVSQNPRHKITKRGQNVTFRCDPISEHNRLYWYRQTLGQGPEFLTYFQNEAQLEKSRLLSDRFSAERPKGSFSTLEIQRTEQGDSAMYLCASSLEDRVGYTFGSGTRLTVV.

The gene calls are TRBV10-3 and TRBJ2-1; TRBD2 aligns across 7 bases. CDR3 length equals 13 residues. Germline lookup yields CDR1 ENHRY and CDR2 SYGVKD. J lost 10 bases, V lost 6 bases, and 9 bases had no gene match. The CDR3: CAISNGLVGEQFF. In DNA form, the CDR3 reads TGTGCCATCAGCAATGGACTAGTCGGGGAGCAGTTCTTC.

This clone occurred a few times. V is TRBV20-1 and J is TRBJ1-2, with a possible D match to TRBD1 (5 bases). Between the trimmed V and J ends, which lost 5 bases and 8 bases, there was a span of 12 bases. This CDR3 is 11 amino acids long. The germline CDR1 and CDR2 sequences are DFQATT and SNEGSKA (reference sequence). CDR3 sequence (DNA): TGCAGTGCTGGGCCCGGGGGGGGCTACACCTTC. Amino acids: CSAGPGGGYTF.

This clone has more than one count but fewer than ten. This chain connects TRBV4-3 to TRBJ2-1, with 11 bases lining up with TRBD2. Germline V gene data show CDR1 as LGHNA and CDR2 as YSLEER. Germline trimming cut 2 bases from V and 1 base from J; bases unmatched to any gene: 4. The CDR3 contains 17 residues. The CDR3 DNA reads TGCGCCAGCAGCCAAAAAGGGACTAGCGGATCCTACAATGAGCAGTTCTTC. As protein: CASSQKGTSGSYNEQFF.

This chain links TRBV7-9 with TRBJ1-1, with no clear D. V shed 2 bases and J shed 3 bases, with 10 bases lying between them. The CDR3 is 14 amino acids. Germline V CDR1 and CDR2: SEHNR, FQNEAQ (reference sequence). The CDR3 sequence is CASSLRSGDTEAFF. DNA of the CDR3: TGTGCCAGCAGCTTAAGGTCCGGGGACACTGAAGCTTTCTTT.

This chain's CDR3 is CASSGQVSGNQPQHF. CDR3 DNA sequence: TGTGCCAGCAGTGGACAGGTTAGTGGCAATCAGCCCCAGCATTTT. The chain joins TRBV25-1 to TRBJ1-5, with D maybe TRBD1 (6 bases). Germline CDR1 reads MGHDK; CDR2 reads SYGVNS. The CDR3 contains 15 residues. Trimming took 4 bases from V and 2 from J, leaving 12 bases between them. Combining the CDR3 with reference TRBV25-1 and TRBJ1-5 gives the whole variable domain EADIYQTPRYLVIGTGKKITLECSQTMGHDKMYWYQQDPGMELHLIHYSYGVNSTEKGDLSSESTVSRIRTEHFPLTLESARPSHTSQYLCASSGQVSGNQPQHFGDGTRLSIL.

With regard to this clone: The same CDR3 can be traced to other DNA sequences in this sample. CDR3 region: CSARREKLFF. The CDR3, as DNA: TGCAGTGCTAGGAGGGAAAAACTGTTTTTT. V usage is TRBV20-1 and J usage is TRBJ1-4; D uncertain. Germline CDR1 and CDR2: DFQATT and SNEGSKA (reference sequence). Trimming pared 3 bases from V and 8 bases from J, leaving 4 bases between. CDR3 size: 10 residues.

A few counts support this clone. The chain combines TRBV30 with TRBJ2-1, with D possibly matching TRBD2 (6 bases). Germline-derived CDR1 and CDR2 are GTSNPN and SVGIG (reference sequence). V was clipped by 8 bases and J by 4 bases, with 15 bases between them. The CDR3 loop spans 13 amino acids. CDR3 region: CAGSMAGYNEQFF. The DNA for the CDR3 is TGTGCCGGCTCCATGGCGGGGTACAATGAGCAGTTCTTC.

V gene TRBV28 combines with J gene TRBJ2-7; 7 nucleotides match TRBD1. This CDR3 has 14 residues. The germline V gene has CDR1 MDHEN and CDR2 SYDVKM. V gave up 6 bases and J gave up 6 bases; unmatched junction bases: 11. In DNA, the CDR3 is TGTGCCAGCAGGAAGGACAGGTCTTTGCGCGAGCAGTACTTC. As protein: CASRKDRSLREQYF.

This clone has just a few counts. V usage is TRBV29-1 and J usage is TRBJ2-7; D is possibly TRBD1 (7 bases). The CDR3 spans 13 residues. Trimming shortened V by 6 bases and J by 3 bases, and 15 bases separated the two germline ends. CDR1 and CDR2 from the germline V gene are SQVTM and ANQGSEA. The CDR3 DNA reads TGCAGCGTGCGGGGACAGCTTCTCTACGAGCAGTACTTC. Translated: CSVRGQLLYEQYF.

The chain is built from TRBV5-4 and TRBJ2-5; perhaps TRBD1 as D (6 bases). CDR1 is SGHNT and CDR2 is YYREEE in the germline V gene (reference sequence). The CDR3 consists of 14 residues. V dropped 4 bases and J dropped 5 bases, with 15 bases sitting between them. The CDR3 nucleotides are TGTGCCAGCAGCATTGCGTGGGGGCGGGAGACCCAGTACTTC. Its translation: CASSIAWGRETQYF.

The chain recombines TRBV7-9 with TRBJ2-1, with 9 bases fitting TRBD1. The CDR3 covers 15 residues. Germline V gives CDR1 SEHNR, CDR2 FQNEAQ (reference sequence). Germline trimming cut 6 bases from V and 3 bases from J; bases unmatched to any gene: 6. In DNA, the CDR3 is TGTGCCAGCAGGAAACCGGGACAGGGCTACAATGAGCAGTTCTTC. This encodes CASRKPGQGYNEQFF.